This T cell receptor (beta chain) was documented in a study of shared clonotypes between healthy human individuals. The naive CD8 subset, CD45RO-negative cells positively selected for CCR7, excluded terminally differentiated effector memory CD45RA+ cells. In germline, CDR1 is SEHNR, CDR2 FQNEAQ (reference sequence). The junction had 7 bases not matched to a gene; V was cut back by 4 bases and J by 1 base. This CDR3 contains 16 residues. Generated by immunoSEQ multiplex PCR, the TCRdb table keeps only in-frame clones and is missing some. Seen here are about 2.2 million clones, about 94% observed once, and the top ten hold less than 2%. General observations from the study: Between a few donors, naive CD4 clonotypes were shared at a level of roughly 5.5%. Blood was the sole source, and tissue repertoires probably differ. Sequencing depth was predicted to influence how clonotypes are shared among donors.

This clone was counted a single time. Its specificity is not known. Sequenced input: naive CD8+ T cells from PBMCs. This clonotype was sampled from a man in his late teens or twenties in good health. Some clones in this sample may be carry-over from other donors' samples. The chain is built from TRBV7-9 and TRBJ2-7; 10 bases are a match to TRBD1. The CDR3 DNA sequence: TGTGCCAGCAGCTGGACAGGGGGGTCGGCTTCCTACGAGCAGTACTTC. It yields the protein CASSWTGGSASYEQYF.